The 15 T cell receptor beta chains given below trace back to one sample, sequenced in a study of cytotoxic CD8 clonotypes in ibrutinib-treated CLL. Clones were sequenced by immunoSEQ multiplex PCR, and TCRdb holds only the in-frame ones, with some missing. The sample comprises about 130,000 clones, 80% to 85% of which are singletons, and approximately 3.5% rests with the top ten. Sample: PBMCs, taken after 24 months of ibrutinib treatment. The receptors were sampled from a human donor with chronic lymphocytic leukemia.

The CDR3 loop is CASSYVVPGNQPQHF. CDR3 nucleotides: TGTGCCAGCAGTTACGTCGTGCCGGGCAATCAGCCCCAGCATTTT. This chain joins TRBV6-5 and TRBJ1-5; D ambiguous. V lost 2 bases, J lost 2 bases, and 10 bases lay in between. The CDR3 runs to 15 residues. Germline assignment: CDR1 MNHEY and CDR2 SVGAGI.

The genes are TRBV7-2 and TRBJ2-3; no clear D. Germline assignment: CDR1 SGHTA and CDR2 FQGNSA. Trimming left V 2 bases short and J 7 bases short, with 7 bases between. The CDR3 runs 12 residues. The DNA of the CDR3 is TGTGCCAGCAGCTTAAATAGAAATACGCAGTATTTT. It translates to CASSLNRNTQYF.

This clone was seen ten or more times. The chain carries TRBV5-6 and TRBJ1-6; unclear D gene. CDR1 is SGHDT and CDR2 is YYEEEE in the germline V gene. The CDR3 is made up of 12 amino acids. V lost 1 base to trimming and J lost 8 bases, with 4 bases between them. The CDR3 here is CASSLSDSPLHF. The CDR3 coding sequence is TGTGCCAGCAGCTTGTCCGATTCACCCCTCCACTTT.

The chain uses TRBV6-5 and TRBJ1-2; TRBD1 is a possible D gene (5 bases). The CDR3 has 14 amino acids. CDR1 MNHEY and CDR2 SVGAGI come from the germline V gene. The V end lost 2 bases, the J end lost 9 bases, and 16 bases lay between the germline ends. CDR3 nucleotides: TGTGCCAGCAGTTACGGGCCCTTAAAGGGGAGCTACACCTTC. Amino acids: CASSYGPLKGSYTF.

This clone has only a few counts. The chain is built from TRBV4-2 and TRBJ2-7, with D unresolved. The CDR3 spans 15 residues. Germline assignment: CDR1 LGHNA and CDR2 YNFKEQ. Trimming cost V 1 base and J 0 bases, with 10 bases left between them. The CDR3 nucleotides are TGTGCCAGCAGCCAAGCGGGCGAAGTCTCCTACGAGCAGTACTTC. Encoded protein: CASSQAGEVSYEQYF.

V gene TRBV11-2 combines with J gene TRBJ1-2; D is uncertain. Germline lookup yields CDR1 SGHAT and CDR2 FQNNGV. The CDR3 spans 14 residues. Trimming cost V 4 bases and J 8 bases, with 17 bases left between them. The CDR3 DNA reads TGTGCCAGCAGCTCATTGGGATTGACAAGAGGCTACACCTTC. Its translation: CASSSLGLTRGYTF. Looking up the rest from reference TRBV11-2 and TRBJ1-2 gives the full variable domain: EAGVAQSPRYKIIEKRQSVAFWCNPISGHATLYWYQQILGQGPKLLIQFQNNGVVDDSQLPKDRFSAERLKGVDSTLKIQPAKLEDSAVYLCASSSLGLTRGYTFGSGTRLTVV.

This chain joins TRBV5-1 and TRBJ2-1; 8 bases map to TRBD1. The trim removed 4 bases at V and 5 bases at J, leaving 8 bases unmatched. Germline assignment: CDR1 SGHRS and CDR2 YFSETQ. The CDR3 runs 15 residues. The CDR3 sequence is CASSRRQGSHNEQFF. The DNA of the CDR3 is TGCGCCAGCAGCAGACGACAGGGGTCCCACAATGAGCAGTTCTTC.

A few counts support this clone. V is TRBV5-1 and J is TRBJ2-2, with 12 bases aligning to TRBD2. The CDR3 consists of 16 residues. V shed 4 bases and J 5 bases; nucleotides not matched to a gene: 6. CDR1 is SGHRS and CDR2 is YFSETQ in the germline V gene. The CDR3 protein is CASSQPTSGGTGELFF. CDR3 sequence (DNA): TGCGCCAGCAGCCAGCCGACTAGCGGGGGAACCGGGGAGCTGTTTTTT. The full variable domain, rest sourced from reference TRBV5-1 and TRBJ2-2, is KAGVTQTPRYLIKTRGQQVTLSCSPISGHRSVSWYQQTPGQGLQFLFEYFSETQRNKGNFPGRFSGRQFSNSRSEMNVSTLELGDSALYLCASSQPTSGGTGELFFGEGSRLTVL.

The V call is TRBV7-8, the J call TRBJ2-3; D remains unclear. Between the trimmed V and J ends, which lost 3 bases and 0 bases, there was a span of 13 bases. This CDR3 comprises 16 residues. Looked up from germline, CDR1 is SGHVS and CDR2 is FQNEAQ. The CDR3 reads CASSFGGLTSTDTQYF. CDR3 DNA: TGTGCCAGCAGCTTCGGCGGTCTGACTAGCACAGATACGCAGTATTTT.

CDR3 loop: CASSLPGQISTNEKLFF. The CDR3 DNA reads as TGTGCCAGCAGCTTACCGGGACAGATCTCAACTAATGAAAAACTGTTTTTT. The chain couples TRBV7-8 to TRBJ1-4; TRBD1 matches 7 bases. This CDR3 contains 17 residues. From germline, CDR1 is SGHVS and CDR2 FQNEAQ. J gave up 0 bases and V 2 bases, and 6 bases lay outside the gene matches. The full variable domain, its missing parts supplied by reference TRBV7-8 and TRBJ1-4, is GAGVSQSPRYKVAKRGQDVALRCDPISGHVSLFWYQQALGQGPEFLTYFQNEAQLDKSGLPSDRFFAERPEGSVSTLKIQRTQQEDSAVYLCASSLPGQISTNEKLFFGSGTQLSVL.

The gene calls are TRBV4-1 and TRBJ2-1; D may be TRBD2 (6 bases). The V end lost 2 bases, the J end lost 4 bases, and 21 bases lay between the germline ends. CDR3 length: 18 residues. In germline, CDR1 is MGHRA, CDR2 YSYEKL. CDR3 amino acids: CASSQQSLGGGVYNEQFF. The DNA for the CDR3 is TGCGCCAGCAGCCAACAAAGCTTGGGGGGAGGTGTGTACAATGAGCAGTTCTTC.

The V gene is TRBV6-6, the J gene TRBJ1-1; D is uncertain. Germline loops: CDR1 MNHNY, CDR2 SVGAGI (reference sequence). V was trimmed by 3 bases and J by 7 bases, leaving 18 bases between them. This CDR3 contains 15 residues. Here the CDR3 reads CASSYSISSRVEAFF. CDR3 in DNA: TGTGCCAGCAGTTATTCTATCTCATCCCGGGTTGAAGCTTTCTTT.

V usage is TRBV15 and J usage is TRBJ2-5; weak D call: TRBD1 (6 bases). Per germline, CDR1 LNHNV and CDR2 YYDKDF (reference sequence). With 4 bases removed from V and 4 bases from J, the gap between germline ends came to 16 bases. This CDR3 has 15 amino acids. The CDR3 here is CATSINGQTGETQYF. DNA of the CDR3: TGTGCCACCAGCATAAACGGACAGACTGGAGAGACCCAGTACTTC. Combining the CDR3 with reference TRBV15 and TRBJ2-5 gives the whole variable domain DAMVIQNPRYQVTQFGKPVTLSCSQTLNHNVMYWYQQKSSQAPKLLFHYYDKDFNNEADTPDNFQSRRPNTSFCFLDIRSPGLGDTAMYLCATSINGQTGETQYFGPGTRLLVL.

The CDR3 sequence is CASSLFGRYGYTF. The CDR3 DNA reads as TGTGCCAGCAGCTTGTTTGGGAGATATGGCTACACCTTC. This rearrangement joins TRBV5-8 to TRBJ1-2; D unclear. The CDR3 totals 13 residues. Germline CDR1 is SGHTS and CDR2 is YDEGEE. The V gene lost 1 base and the J gene lost 5 bases, with 9 bases spanning the gap.

This chain uses TRBV7-6 with TRBJ2-2; 8 nucleotides line up with TRBD1. Germline assignment: CDR1 SGHVS and CDR2 FNYEAQ. The CDR3 is 15 amino acids. V shed 7 bases and J 2 bases; nucleotides not matched to a gene: 6. The CDR3: CASTPGGGNTGELFF. The CDR3 coding sequence is TGTGCCAGCACCCCAGGGGGCGGTAACACCGGGGAGCTGTTTTTT.